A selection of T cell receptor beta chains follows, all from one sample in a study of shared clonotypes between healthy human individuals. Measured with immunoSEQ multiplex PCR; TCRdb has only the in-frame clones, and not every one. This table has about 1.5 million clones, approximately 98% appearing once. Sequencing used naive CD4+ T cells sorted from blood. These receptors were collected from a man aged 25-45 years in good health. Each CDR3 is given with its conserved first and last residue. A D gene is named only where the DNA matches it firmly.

CASRVGTGELFF	TRBV2	NA	TRBJ2-2
CASSPSGSLDQFF	TRBV5-1	NA	TRBJ2-1
CASSPSQSQETQYF	TRBV18	NA	TRBJ2-5
CASRVAGGPQETQYF	TRBV5-1	NA	TRBJ2-5
CASSLSRAYEQYF	TRBV6-6	NA	TRBJ2-7
CASGMGDRSYEQYF	TRBV27	TRBD1	TRBJ2-7
CASSSHSAEQFF	TRBV27	NA	TRBJ2-1
CASSLDPRTYNEQFF	TRBV11-3	NA	TRBJ2-1
CASSLSHPYEQYF	TRBV5-1	NA	TRBJ2-7
CASKSPTTLNTEAFF	TRBV19	NA	TRBJ1-1
CASSSDGTGELFF	TRBV11-3	NA	TRBJ2-2
CASSTDLTGELFF	TRBV7-7	NA	TRBJ2-2
CASSLERGTGKRQETQYF	TRBV7-2	NA	TRBJ2-5
CASSLVKSSYEQYF	TRBV7-6	NA	TRBJ2-7
CASSEAPGFTYNEQFF	TRBV2	NA	TRBJ2-1
CASSQELAGYTDTQYF	TRBV4-3	TRBD2	TRBJ2-3
CASSSWRGGGEQFF	TRBV19	NA	TRBJ2-1
CASSPTPRGYEQYF	TRBV5-1	NA	TRBJ2-7
CASSESRAPAHEQYF	TRBV25-1	NA	TRBJ2-7
CASMGLAGNEQFF	TRBV27	TRBD2	TRBJ2-1
CASSQDPLNPAGAGELFF	TRBV4-3	NA	TRBJ2-2
CASSSIKTSEGGTDTQYF	TRBV5-1	NA	TRBJ2-3
CASSRTPALFRGEQYF	TRBV28	NA	TRBJ2-7
CASSGRLLGSNIQYF	TRBV11-2	NA	TRBJ2-4
CASSYLTGGIYEQYF	TRBV6-5	TRBD1	TRBJ2-7
CASSFIAGAEDEQFF	TRBV7-3	TRBD2	TRBJ2-1
CASSPTLGTGPHNYGYTF	TRBV18	TRBD1	TRBJ1-2
CASSRDRYTGELFF	TRBV2	TRBD1	TRBJ2-2
CASSNTGGQDEQFF	TRBV25-1	TRBD1	TRBJ2-1
CASSPTQMDANTEAFF	TRBV18	NA	TRBJ1-1
CASSPPSSQETQYF	TRBV7-9	NA	TRBJ2-5
CASSLMGEQYF	TRBV5-8	NA	TRBJ2-7
CASSFVGYNEQFF	TRBV5-6	NA	TRBJ2-1
CASSVVRDTFSTDTQYF	TRBV5-1	NA	TRBJ2-3
CASSTRDVNTGELFF	TRBV11-2	NA	TRBJ2-2
CASSPTSDRGAFF	TRBV18	TRBD1	TRBJ1-1
CASSLVNQPQHF	TRBV28	NA	TRBJ1-5
CASSLAGQGNQPQHF	TRBV5-1	TRBD1	TRBJ1-5
CASRTDSNQPQHF	TRBV19	NA	TRBJ1-5
CASSERPGGPAGELFF	TRBV2	TRBD2	TRBJ2-2
CASSIIAGTGELFF	TRBV7-2	TRBD2	TRBJ2-2